This T cell receptor beta chain is from a study of T cells in Graves' hyperthyroidism and ophthalmopathy. Absence of ophthalmopathy progression within 18 months defined stable Graves' hyperthyroidism. The diagnostic basis comprised clinical symptoms, serum thyroxine and TRAb, thyroid ultrasound and orbital computed tomography. This sample holds PBMCs from roughly 10 ml fresh peripheral blood. CDR1 and CDR2 from the germline V gene are SGHAT and FQNNGV. This CDR3 has 15 amino acids. V lost 6 bases, J lost 1 base, and 14 bases lay in between. There were TCR beta CDR3 regions amplified from RNA transcripts. HTBI primers were the set used in a first-round RT-PCR of the TCR CDR3. TCRdb re-called the multiplex PCR reads with MiXCR, one entry per CDR3 protein. The sample gives under 400,000 distinct CDR3 sequences, approximately 17% of which show up once; approximately 31% is in the top ten.

The chain combines TRBV11-2 with TRBJ2-3; tentative D call: TRBD1 (6 bases). The TCR sequence derives from a man in his thirties or forties with Graves' hyperthyroidism. The material sequenced was blood. CDR3 DNA: TGTGCCAGCAGTCCCACAGGGACACGCACAGATACGCAGTATTTT. This gives the protein CASSPTGTRTDTQYF.